The 14 T cell receptor beta chains below come from one sample, sequenced in a study of CD8 T cells in ankylosing spondylitis. General study results and limits: In ankylosing spondylitis blood, a motif of seven or eight highly homologous TCR beta variants appeared characteristic.

TCRdb recomputed calls from the 5' RACE reads with MiXCR, one row per CDR3 protein. The sample records 700,000 to 850,000 distinct CDR3 sequences, approximately 10% being singletons. Their antigen targets remain unknown. The sample comprised blood, either unsorted or a sorted T cell fraction (not recorded which). All receptors derive from a male donor with ankylosing spondylitis.

This clonotype was counted at least ten times. The genes are TRBV27 and TRBJ2-3; D remains ambiguous. Germline V lookup: CDR1 MNHEY, CDR2 SMNVEV (reference sequence). Trimming took 6 bases from V and 2 from J, leaving 3 bases between them. The CDR3 has 11 amino acids. This chain's CDR3 is CASRATDTQYF. CDR3 DNA sequence: TGTGCCAGCAGGGCCACAGATACGCAGTATTTT.

This clonotype was counted ten times or more. V is TRBV7-2 and J is TRBJ2-3; 10 positions match TRBD2. This CDR3 has 15 residues. The germline gives CDR1 SGHTA, CDR2 FQGNSA. J was trimmed by 7 bases and V by 5 bases; bases with no gene match: 9. CDR3 nucleotide sequence: TGTGCCAGCAGCCCCGGGACTAGCGCCTTTTATACGCAGTATTTT. Its protein is CASSPGTSAFYTQYF.

This clonotype was seen more than once but under ten times. The rearrangement uses TRBV20-1 and TRBJ1-2, with D possibly matching TRBD1 (6 bases). The germline CDR1 and CDR2 sequences are DFQATT and SNEGSKA (reference sequence). V gave up 6 bases and J gave up 7 bases, with 18 bases separating them. This CDR3 is built from 13 residues. In DNA form, the CDR3 reads TGCAGTGCCAAACAGGAGACAGGTGGTGGCTACACCTTC. It encodes CSAKQETGGGYTF.

This rearrangement joins TRBV10-1 to TRBJ2-5, with TRBD2 identical over 11 bases. V was pared by 8 bases and J by 0 bases, with 5 bases of the junction left unmatched. Germline CDR1 and CDR2: WNHNN and SYGVQD (reference sequence). This CDR3 contains 15 residues. The CDR3 protein is CASSRLAGNQETQYF. The CDR3 DNA reads TGCGCCAGCTCCCGACTAGCGGGAAACCAAGAGACCCAGTACTTC.

J is TRBJ2-1 and V is TRBV20-1; D unclear. Germline V gene data show CDR1 as DFQATT and CDR2 as SNEGSKA (reference sequence). The V and J ends lost 6 bases and 4 bases respectively, with 16 bases between them. The length of the CDR3 is 14 residues. The CDR3 DNA reads as TGCAGTGCCTCTGAAATTGGCCCATACAATGAGCAGTTCTTC. Translating it yields CSASEIGPYNEQFF.

This clonotype was seen more than once but under ten times. This chain joins TRBV5-5 and TRBJ2-5; D gene uncertain. Trimming took 5 bases from V and 4 from J, leaving 12 bases between them. CDR1 SGHKS and CDR2 YYEKEE come from the germline V gene (reference sequence). The CDR3 sequence is 13 residues long. CDR3 residues: CASRLAQLETQYF. CDR3 nucleotides: TGTGCCAGCAGACTTGCACAATTAGAGACCCAGTACTTC.

The genes are TRBV4-1 and TRBJ2-3; D is undetermined. V was pared by 1 base and J by 2 bases, with 10 bases between. Germline-derived CDR1 and CDR2 are MGHRA and YSYEKL. The CDR3 runs 15 residues. CDR3 DNA: TGCGCCAGCAGCCAAGGTCCGTGGCCCACAGATACGCAGTATTTT. Protein: CASSQGPWPTDTQYF.

This clonotype was picked up a small number of times. The CDR3 region is CASSQPDRGYGYTF. CDR3 nucleotide sequence: TGTGCCAGCAGTCAGCCGGACAGGGGCTATGGCTACACCTTC. The V gene is TRBV12-3 or TRBV12-4, the J gene TRBJ1-2, with 9 bases lining up with TRBD1. V was clipped by 5 bases and J by 4 bases; unmatched bases: 5. The CDR3 length is 14 residues.

This clonotype was detected ten times or more. V usage is TRBV5-1 and J usage is TRBJ1-1; tentatively, D is TRBD1 (5 bases). Per the germline V gene, CDR1 is SGHRS and CDR2 is YFSETQ. Trimming pared 0 bases from V and 1 base from J, leaving 7 bases between. CDR3 length: 14 amino acids. The CDR3 nucleotides are TGCGCCAGCAGCTTGGACAGGCAGAACACTGAAGCTTTCTTT. Translated: CASSLDRQNTEAFF.

The chain links TRBV11-2 to TRBJ2-3, with D tentatively TRBD1 (6 bases). The ends were cut back, 5 bases at V and 1 base at J, with 16 bases in the middle. The CDR3 spans 16 residues. The V gene's germline CDR1 is SGHAT and CDR2 FQNNGV. CDR3 region: CASSGPQGVGTDTQYF. CDR3 sequence (DNA): TGTGCCAGCAGCGGCCCACAGGGAGTCGGCACAGATACGCAGTATTTT.

The chain has TRBV5-1 and TRBJ2-2; 7 bases match TRBD2. Germline loops: CDR1 SGHRS, CDR2 YFSETQ. After removal of 0 bases from V and 7 bases from J, the junction contained 12 bases not matched to a gene. This CDR3 is 17 amino acids long. The CDR3 loop reads CASSLANGGSLHGELFF. DNA of the CDR3: TGCGCCAGCAGCTTGGCCAACGGGGGGAGCCTTCACGGGGAGCTGTTTTTT. The whole variable domain, filled in from reference TRBV5-1 and TRBJ2-2, reads KAGVTQTPRYLIKTRGQQVTLSCSPISGHRSVSWYQQTPGQGLQFLFEYFSETQRNKGNFPGRFSGRQFSNSRSEMNVSTLELGDSALYLCASSLANGGSLHGELFFGEGSRLTVL.

This sequence joins TRBV29-1 and TRBJ2-6; no definite D call. V lost 6 bases and J 0 bases, leaving 12 bases between the germline ends. The CDR3 is made up of 15 amino acids. Germline CDR1 is SQVTM and CDR2 is ANQGSEA. The CDR3 here is CSVAKRFSGANVLTF. CDR3 sequence (DNA): TGCAGCGTCGCCAAGAGGTTCTCTGGGGCCAACGTCCTGACTTTC.

The gene calls are TRBV7-2 and TRBJ2-4; D unclear. The germline V gene has CDR1 SGHTA and CDR2 FQGNSA. Trimming pared 3 bases from V and 4 bases from J, leaving 4 bases between. The CDR3 is 12 residues long. In DNA form, the CDR3 reads TGTGCCAGCAGCTTGCAGAAAAACATTCAGTACTTC. It encodes CASSLQKNIQYF.

The V gene is TRBV5-1, the J gene TRBJ2-1; 7 bases map to TRBD2. From germline, CDR1 is SGHRS and CDR2 YFSETQ. The CDR3 is made up of 15 amino acids. The V segment lost 2 bases and the J segment 5 bases; nucleotides outside the gene matches: 7. CDR3 loop: CASSFTSVRNNEQFF. CDR3 bases: TGCGCCAGCAGCTTCACTAGCGTACGCAACAATGAGCAGTTCTTC.